Below, 29 T cell receptor beta chains from the same sample are listed, as sequenced in a study of high-grade serous ovarian cancer treatment subgroups. Tumor tissue was taken before any definitive surgery or chemotherapy was given. Data came from immunoSEQ multiplex PCR; TCRdb stores just in-frame clones and leaves some out. The table shows tens of thousands of clones, with around 80% occurring only once. The specimen was tumor tissue. The receptors were gathered from a human donor with high-grade serous ovarian cancer.

This chain uses TRBV5-4 with TRBJ1-2, with 8 bases aligning to TRBD1. With V trimmed by 4 bases and J by 8 bases, 7 bases remained unmatched. The CDR3 covers 13 residues. The V gene's germline CDR1 is SGHNT and CDR2 YYREEE (reference sequence). The CDR3 reads CASSRTGSGGYTF. The CDR3 nucleotides read TGTGCCAGCAGCCGGACAGGGTCGGGCGGCTACACCTTC.

The genes are TRBV7-9 and TRBJ2-7, with 7 bases that match TRBD2. J lost 5 bases, V lost 5 bases, and 9 bases had no gene match. Germline-derived CDR1 and CDR2 are SEHNR and FQNEAQ (reference sequence). The CDR3 length is 14 residues. CDR3 in DNA: TGTGCCAGCAGCCTCCGCGGGAGTTTGGACGAGCAGTACTTC. As protein: CASSLRGSLDEQYF.

This clone was picked up a small number of times. The chain joins TRBV5-4 to TRBJ2-5, with no clear D. CDR1 and CDR2 from the germline V gene are SGHNT and YYREEE (reference sequence). The CDR3 extends over 14 amino acids. V dropped 0 bases and J dropped 4 bases, with 10 bases sitting between them. CDR3 region: CASSLEASGETQYF. The CDR3 DNA sequence: TGTGCCAGCAGCTTGGAGGCCAGTGGAGAGACCCAGTACTTC.

The chain joins TRBV30 to TRBJ1-2; D unclear. CDR1 is GTSNPN and CDR2 is SVGIG in the germline V gene (reference sequence). The V gene lost 3 bases and the J gene lost 7 bases, with 18 bases spanning the gap. The CDR3 runs 14 residues. CDR3 sequence reads: CAWRPRAQVGGYTF. DNA of the CDR3: TGTGCCTGGAGACCCCGGGCCCAGGTCGGTGGCTACACCTTC. The full variable domain, rest sourced from reference TRBV30 and TRBJ1-2, is SQTIHQWPATLVQPVGSPLSLECTVEGTSNPNLYWYRQAAGRGLQLLFYSVGIGQISSEVPQNLSASRPQDRQFILSSKKLLLSDSGFYLCAWRPRAQVGGYTFGSGTRLTVV.

The J gene is TRBJ2-7, the V gene TRBV6-6; 11 positions agree with TRBD2. J lost 2 bases, V lost 6 bases, and 6 bases had no gene match. The CDR3 is made up of 15 amino acids. CDR1 is MNHNY and CDR2 is SVGAGI in the germline V gene (reference sequence). The CDR3 nucleotides read TGTGCCAGCAGCCGCGGGACTAGCGGCCCCTACGAGCAGTACTTC. It codes for CASSRGTSGPYEQYF.

This clone was found a few times. The V call is TRBV5-1, the J call TRBJ2-7, with D maybe TRBD2 (6 bases). CDR1 is SGHRS, CDR2 YFSETQ, per germline. This CDR3 region has 15 residues. Between the trimmed V and J ends, which lost 4 bases and 3 bases, there was a span of 17 bases. CDR3 region: CASSPVAGKVYEQYF. Written as DNA, the CDR3 is TGCGCCAGCAGCCCAGTCGCGGGGAAGGTCTACGAGCAGTACTTC.

This rearrangement joins TRBV28 to TRBJ1-2; D might be TRBD1 (5 bases). Trimming took 3 bases from V and 4 from J, leaving 6 bases between them. This CDR3 has 12 residues. The V gene's germline CDR1 is MDHEN and CDR2 SYDVKM. The chain's CDR3 is CASSLGGYGYTF. The CDR3 region has the DNA TGTGCCAGCAGTTTGGGGGGCTATGGCTACACCTTC.

The genes are TRBV20-1 and TRBJ2-1; 10 bases are a match to TRBD2. The CDR3 sequence is 11 residues long. Germline loops: CDR1 DFQATT, CDR2 SNEGSKA (reference sequence). The trim removed 3 bases at V and 13 bases at J, leaving 3 bases unmatched. For the CDR3, the DNA is TGCAGTGCTAGGCTAGCGGGAGCTCAGTTCTTC. Its protein product is CSARLAGAQFF.

This clone was detected once. The genes are TRBV27 and TRBJ2-7; no clear D. Per the germline V gene, CDR1 is MNHEY and CDR2 is SMNVEV (reference sequence). The CDR3 contains 15 residues. Deletions cut 8 bases from V and 2 bases from J, with 19 bases between. CDR3 amino acids: CASALLYKRPYEQYF. The CDR3 coding sequence is TGTGCCAGCGCGCTCCTTTATAAGCGCCCCTACGAGCAGTACTTC.

The J gene is TRBJ2-7, the V gene TRBV28; 7 nucleotides agree with TRBD1. There are 15 residues in the CDR3. V shed 6 bases, J shed 0 bases, and the junction held 8 bases outside the gene matches. CDR1 is MDHEN and CDR2 is SYDVKM in the germline V gene. CDR3 bases: TGTGCCAGCAGGGAACAGGGGACCCACTCCTACGAGCAGTACTTC. Translation gives CASREQGTHSYEQYF.

The CDR3 loop reads CASSRDNQETQYF. The CDR3, as DNA: TGTGCCAGCAGCCGGGACAACCAAGAGACCCAGTACTTC. The chain recombines TRBV13 with TRBJ2-5, with TRBD1 as a possible D gene (6 bases). V was trimmed by 5 bases and J by 0 bases, leaving 7 bases between them. Germline assignment: CDR1 PRHDT and CDR2 FYEKMQ (reference sequence). The CDR3 is 13 residues long.

The rearrangement links TRBV2 to TRBJ2-5, with TRBD1 matching over 12 bases. CDR3 size: 16 residues. Germline-derived CDR1 and CDR2 are SNHLY and FYNNEI. With 6 bases clipped from V and 4 bases from J, the junction kept 9 bases outside the gene matches. The CDR3 reads CASRPGQGAIGETQYF. DNA of the CDR3: TGTGCCAGCAGGCCGGGACAGGGGGCGATCGGAGAGACCCAGTACTTC.

The chain recombines TRBV28 with TRBJ2-5, with D possibly matching TRBD2 (5 bases). The germline V gene has CDR1 MDHEN and CDR2 SYDVKM. Trimming pared 5 bases from V and 3 bases from J, leaving 19 bases between. The length of the CDR3 is 16 residues. CDR3 bases: TGTGCCAGCAGTCCCCTGGGAGAAGGGAGTAAAGAGACCCAGTACTTC. It translates to CASSPLGEGSKETQYF.

Points on this clone: The same CDR3 arises from other DNA sequences in this sample as well. The chain links TRBV10-1 to TRBJ2-4; 7 nucleotides match TRBD1. The V gene's germline CDR1 is WNHNN and CDR2 SYGVQD (reference sequence). With V trimmed by 0 bases and J by 1 base, 0 bases remained unmatched. The CDR3 has 15 residues. CDR3 sequence (DNA): TGCGCCAGCAGTGAGTCGACAGGGGCCAAAAACATTCAGTACTTC. Translation: CASSESTGAKNIQYF.

The chain links TRBV10-3 to TRBJ2-3, with D possibly being TRBD1 or TRBD2 (5 bases each). V was shortened by 0 bases and J by 4 bases, with 11 bases between the two germline ends. This CDR3 is built from 15 residues. Germline CDR1 is ENHRY and CDR2 is SYGVKD. The CDR3 spells CAISESKGPADTQYF. Written as DNA, the CDR3 is TGTGCCATCAGTGAGTCAAAGGGACCGGCAGATACGCAGTATTTT.

Details on this clone: One end of the junction fails to match germline, which may point to a read error. The chain is built from TRBV6-1 and TRBJ1-1; D remains ambiguous. The CDR3 totals 13 residues. Per the germline V gene, CDR1 is MNHNS and CDR2 is SASEGT. The CDR3 protein is CASSETANSEAFF. CDR3 DNA: TGTGCCAGCAGTGAAACGGCGAACAGTGAAGCTTTCTTT.

The rearrangement joins TRBV6-6 to TRBJ1-2, with D unresolved. Trimming took off 2 bases at V and 5 bases at J, with 12 bases between the two ends. Germline assignment: CDR1 MNHNY and CDR2 SVGAGI (reference sequence). This CDR3 spans 14 amino acids. The CDR3 region is CASSYGNWQYGYTF. The CDR3, as DNA: TGTGCCAGCAGTTACGGCAACTGGCAGTATGGCTACACCTTC.

This clone was observed a single time. This chain uses TRBV27 with TRBJ2-7; TRBD2 might be the D (5 bases). Trimming removed 6 bases at V and 0 bases at J, with 6 bases between. The CDR3 is 12 amino acids. CDR1 is MNHEY, CDR2 SMNVEV, per germline (reference sequence). Here the CDR3 reads CASRGSSYEQYF. The CDR3 coding sequence is TGTGCCAGCAGGGGGAGCTCCTACGAGCAGTACTTC.

This rearrangement joins TRBV5-1 to TRBJ2-3; D remains unclear. Trimming cost V 5 bases and J 3 bases, with 7 bases left between them. The CDR3 is 12 residues long. CDR1 SGHRS and CDR2 YFSETQ come from the germline V gene. The CDR3 is CASSTATDTQYF. The CDR3 region has the DNA TGCGCCAGCAGTACAGCGACAGATACGCAGTATTTT.

This sequence joins TRBV5-1 and TRBJ2-3; D is perhaps TRBD2 (6 bases). From germline, CDR1 is SGHRS and CDR2 YFSETQ. Trimming removed 4 bases at V and 1 base at J, with 13 bases between. The CDR3 is made up of 15 amino acids. The CDR3 here is CASSPQVAGTDTQYF. As DNA, the CDR3 is TGCGCCAGCAGCCCACAGGTAGCGGGCACAGATACGCAGTATTTT. Supplemented by reference TRBV5-1 and TRBJ2-3, the full variable domain reads KAGVTQTPRYLIKTRGQQVTLSCSPISGHRSVSWYQQTPGQGLQFLFEYFSETQRNKGNFPGRFSGRQFSNSRSEMNVSTLELGDSALYLCASSPQVAGTDTQYFGPGTRLTVL.

This chain uses TRBV2 with TRBJ1-4; no definite D call. Trimming removed 4 bases from V and 3 bases from J, with 9 bases in between. The germline V gene encodes CDR1 SNHLY and CDR2 FYNNEI. CDR3 length equals 14 residues. The CDR3 DNA reads as TGTGCCAGCAGTGTCAATGGGCCTAATGAAAAACTGTTTTTT. It translates to CASSVNGPNEKLFF.

The chain joins TRBV10-1 to TRBJ2-3; perhaps TRBD2 as D (6 bases). This CDR3 comprises 16 residues. Trimming removed 4 bases at V and 0 bases at J, with 14 bases between. Germline V gene data show CDR1 as WNHNN and CDR2 as SYGVQD (reference sequence). The CDR3 region has the DNA TGCGCCAGCAGTGGGAAACTCGGGACTAGCACAGATACGCAGTATTTT. Protein: CASSGKLGTSTDTQYF.

The chain links TRBV14 to TRBJ2-3, with TRBD2 identical over 9 bases. Germline CDR1 and CDR2: SGHDN and FVKESK. The CDR3 consists of 15 residues. The junction had 4 bases not matched to a gene; V was cut back by 4 bases and J by 2 bases. The CDR3 sequence is CASSLLAGYTDTQYF. CDR3 in DNA: TGTGCCAGCAGCCTCCTAGCGGGATACACAGATACGCAGTATTTT.

This chain connects TRBV10-2 to TRBJ1-2; D may be TRBD1 (6 bases). The V and J ends lost 8 bases and 5 bases respectively, with 15 bases between them. This CDR3 has 13 amino acids. From germline, CDR1 is WSHSY and CDR2 SAAADI. The CDR3 loop reads CASWGLQGYGYTF. DNA for the CDR3: TGCGCCAGCTGGGGGCTACAGGGATATGGCTACACCTTC.

Comment on this clone: Distinct nucleotide sequences in the sample also encode this CDR3. J is TRBJ2-2 and V is TRBV5-1; no clear D. V gave up 0 bases and J gave up 1 base, with 1 base separating them. The CDR3 runs 13 residues. The germline CDR1 and CDR2 sequences are SGHRS and YFSETQ. The CDR3 sequence is CASSLGNTGELFF. DNA of the CDR3: TGCGCCAGCAGCTTGGGGAACACCGGGGAGCTGTTTTTT.

This clone was seen more than once but under ten times. This rearrangement joins TRBV18 to TRBJ1-1; D remains unclear. The CDR3 has 14 amino acids. Looked up from germline, CDR1 is KGHSH and CDR2 is LQKENI. V was pared by 1 base and J by 8 bases, with 14 bases between. The chain's CDR3 is CASSPQAGGGEAFF. The CDR3 bases are TGTGCCAGCTCACCACAGGCAGGTGGAGGCGAAGCTTTCTTT.

This sequence joins TRBV28 and TRBJ2-3, with TRBD2 identical over 7 bases. This CDR3 has 15 residues. Germline loops: CDR1 MDHEN, CDR2 SYDVKM. J was trimmed by 2 bases and V by 7 bases; bases with no gene match: 9. This chain's CDR3 is CASTSASGLTDTQYF. The CDR3 DNA reads as TGTGCCAGCACCTCTGCTAGCGGCCTCACAGATACGCAGTATTTT.

This chain links TRBV5-1 with TRBJ2-1; maybe TRBD1 (5 bases). With 5 bases removed from V and 0 bases from J, the gap between germline ends came to 15 bases. Germline CDR1 SGHRS, CDR2 YFSETQ. CDR3 length: 16 residues. The CDR3: CASSRSGLSSYNEQFF. The CDR3 DNA reads TGCGCCAGCAGTCGGTCAGGGCTGAGCTCCTACAATGAGCAGTTCTTC.

V gene TRBV7-9 combines with J gene TRBJ2-7, with unresolved D. CDR1 is SEHNR and CDR2 is FQNEAQ in the germline V gene (reference sequence). The CDR3 runs 12 residues. V dropped 4 bases and J dropped 3 bases, with 7 bases sitting between them. The CDR3 loop reads CASSSVYYEQYF. The CDR3 bases are TGTGCCAGCAGCTCCGTGTACTACGAGCAGTACTTC.